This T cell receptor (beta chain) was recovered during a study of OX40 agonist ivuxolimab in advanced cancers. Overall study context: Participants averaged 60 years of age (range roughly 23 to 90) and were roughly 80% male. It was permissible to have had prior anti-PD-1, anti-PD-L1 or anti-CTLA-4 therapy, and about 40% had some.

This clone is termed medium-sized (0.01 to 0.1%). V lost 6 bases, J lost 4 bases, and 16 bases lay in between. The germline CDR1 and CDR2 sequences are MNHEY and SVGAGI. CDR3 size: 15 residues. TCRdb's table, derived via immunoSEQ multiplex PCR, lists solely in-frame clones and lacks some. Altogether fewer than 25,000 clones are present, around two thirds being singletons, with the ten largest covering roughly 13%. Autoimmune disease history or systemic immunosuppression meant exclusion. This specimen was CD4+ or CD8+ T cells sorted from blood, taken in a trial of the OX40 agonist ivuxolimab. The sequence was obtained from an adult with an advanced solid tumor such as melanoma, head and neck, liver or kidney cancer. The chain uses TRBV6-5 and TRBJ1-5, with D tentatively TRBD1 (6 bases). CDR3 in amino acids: CASSLGGRGNQPQHF. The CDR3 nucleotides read TGTGCCAGCAGCCTCGGTGGCAGGGGTAATCAGCCCCAGCATTTT.